The 2 T cell receptor beta chains given below trace back to one sample, sequenced in a study of CD8 T cells in ankylosing spondylitis. From the 5' RACE reads, TCRdb called clonotypes with MiXCR, one entry per CDR3 protein. The sample lists about 31,000 distinct CDR3 sequences, 7.2% occurring once. Sequencing input: blood, either unsorted or a sorted T cell fraction (not recorded which). These receptors came from a male donor with ankylosing spondylitis or in good health (not recorded which).

This clonotype was seen repeatedly, ten times or more. The chain has TRBV5-1 and TRBJ2-1, with 11 bases aligning to TRBD1. From germline, CDR1 is SGHRS and CDR2 YFSETQ. The CDR3 consists of 17 residues. The trim removed 3 bases at V and 0 bases at J, leaving 5 bases unmatched. The CDR3: CASSWTGGQSSYNEQFF. For the CDR3, the DNA is TGCGCCAGCAGCTGGACAGGGGGCCAATCCTCCTACAATGAGCAGTTCTTC. Complete variable domain (other parts from reference TRBV5-1 and TRBJ2-1): KAGVTQTPRYLIKTRGQQVTLSCSPISGHRSVSWYQQTPGQGLQFLFEYFSETQRNKGNFPGRFSGRQFSNSRSEMNVSTLELGDSALYLCASSWTGGQSSYNEQFFGPGTRLTVL.

This clonotype showed up many times. The J gene is TRBJ2-7, the V gene TRBV20-1, with 9 bases lining up with TRBD1. Germline CDR1 DFQATT, CDR2 SNEGSKA (reference sequence). The trim removed 6 bases at V and 3 bases at J, leaving 9 bases unmatched. The CDR3 is 14 residues long. CDR3 loop: CSAKTGGDYYEQYF. CDR3 DNA sequence: TGCAGTGCAAAAACAGGGGGCGACTACTACGAGCAGTACTTC.